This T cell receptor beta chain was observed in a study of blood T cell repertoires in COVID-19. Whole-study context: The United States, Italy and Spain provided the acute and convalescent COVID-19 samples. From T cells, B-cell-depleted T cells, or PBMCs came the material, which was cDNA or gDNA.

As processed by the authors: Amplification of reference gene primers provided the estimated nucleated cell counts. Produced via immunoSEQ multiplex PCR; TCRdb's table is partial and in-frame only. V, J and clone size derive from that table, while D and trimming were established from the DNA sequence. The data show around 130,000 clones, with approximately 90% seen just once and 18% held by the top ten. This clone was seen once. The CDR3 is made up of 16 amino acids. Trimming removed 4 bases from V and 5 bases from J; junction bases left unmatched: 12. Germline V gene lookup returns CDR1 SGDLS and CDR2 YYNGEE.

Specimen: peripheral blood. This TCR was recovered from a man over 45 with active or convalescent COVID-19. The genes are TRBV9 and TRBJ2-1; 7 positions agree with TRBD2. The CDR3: CASSTQVGGSDNEQFF. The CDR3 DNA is TGTGCCAGCAGCACTCAAGTGGGCGGGAGTGACAATGAGCAGTTCTTC.